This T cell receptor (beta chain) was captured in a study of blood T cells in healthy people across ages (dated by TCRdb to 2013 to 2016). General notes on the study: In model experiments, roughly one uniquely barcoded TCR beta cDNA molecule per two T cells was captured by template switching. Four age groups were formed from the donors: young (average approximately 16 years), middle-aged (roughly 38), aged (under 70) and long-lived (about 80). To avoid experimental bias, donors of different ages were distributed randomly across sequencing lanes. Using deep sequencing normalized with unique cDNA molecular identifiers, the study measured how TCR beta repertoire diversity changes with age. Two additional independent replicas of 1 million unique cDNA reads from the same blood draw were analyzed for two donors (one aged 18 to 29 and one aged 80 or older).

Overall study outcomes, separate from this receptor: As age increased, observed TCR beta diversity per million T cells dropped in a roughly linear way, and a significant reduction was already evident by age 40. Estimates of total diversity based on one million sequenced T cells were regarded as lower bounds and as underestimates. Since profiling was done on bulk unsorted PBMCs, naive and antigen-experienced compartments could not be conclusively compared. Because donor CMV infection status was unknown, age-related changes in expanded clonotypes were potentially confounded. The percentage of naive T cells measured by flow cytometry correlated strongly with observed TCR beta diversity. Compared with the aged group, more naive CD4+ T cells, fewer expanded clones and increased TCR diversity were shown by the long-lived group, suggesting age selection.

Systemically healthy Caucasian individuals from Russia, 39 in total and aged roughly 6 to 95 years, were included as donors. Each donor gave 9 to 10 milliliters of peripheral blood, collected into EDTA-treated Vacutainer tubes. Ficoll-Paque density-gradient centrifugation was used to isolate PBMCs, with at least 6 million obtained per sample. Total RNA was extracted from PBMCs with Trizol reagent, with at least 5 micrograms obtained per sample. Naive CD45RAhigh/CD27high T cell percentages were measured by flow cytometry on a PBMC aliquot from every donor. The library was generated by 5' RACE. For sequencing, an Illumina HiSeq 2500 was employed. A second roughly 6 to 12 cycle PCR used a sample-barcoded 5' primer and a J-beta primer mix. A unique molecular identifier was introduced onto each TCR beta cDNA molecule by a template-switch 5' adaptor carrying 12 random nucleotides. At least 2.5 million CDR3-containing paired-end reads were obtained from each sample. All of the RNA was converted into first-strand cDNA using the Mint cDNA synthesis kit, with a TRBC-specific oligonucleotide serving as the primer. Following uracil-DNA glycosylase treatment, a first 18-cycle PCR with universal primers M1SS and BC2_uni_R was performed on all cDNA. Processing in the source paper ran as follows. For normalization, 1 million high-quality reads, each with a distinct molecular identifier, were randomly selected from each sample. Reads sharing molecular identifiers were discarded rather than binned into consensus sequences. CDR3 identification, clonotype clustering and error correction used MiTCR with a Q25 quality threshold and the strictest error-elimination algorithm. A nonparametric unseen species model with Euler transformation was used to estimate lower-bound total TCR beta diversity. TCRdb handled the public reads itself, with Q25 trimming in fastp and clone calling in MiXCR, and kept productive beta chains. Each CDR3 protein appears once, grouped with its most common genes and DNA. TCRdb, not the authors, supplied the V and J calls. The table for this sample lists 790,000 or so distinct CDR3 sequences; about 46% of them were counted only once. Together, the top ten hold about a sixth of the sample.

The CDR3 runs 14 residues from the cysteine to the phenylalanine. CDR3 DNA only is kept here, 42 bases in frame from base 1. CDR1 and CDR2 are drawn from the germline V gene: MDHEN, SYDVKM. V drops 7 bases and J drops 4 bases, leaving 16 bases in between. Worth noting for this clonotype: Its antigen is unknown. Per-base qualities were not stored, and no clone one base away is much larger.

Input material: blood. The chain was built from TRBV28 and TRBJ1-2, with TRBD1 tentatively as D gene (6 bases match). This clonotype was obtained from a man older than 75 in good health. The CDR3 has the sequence CASTFSVDSYGYTF. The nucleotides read TGTGCCAGCACATTCTCGGTGGACAGCTATGGCTACACCTTC.